The rows below give T cell receptor beta chains drawn from one sample of a study of blood T cell repertoires in COVID-19. Method: immunoSEQ multiplex PCR; TCRdb's copy keeps in-frame clones and lacks some. Of about 140,000 clones in the sample, about 89% were seen once. Sequenced: PBMCs or T cells enriched from blood (not recorded which). The receptor set was obtained from a man aged 60-69 years who had recovered from COVID-19. The CDR3 runs from the conserved cysteine through the conserved F or W. A D gene is named only where the DNA matches it firmly. Clone size is shown for a subset of rows, as once, few, many or a class of expanded clone.

D gene,clone size,J gene,V gene,CDR3 DNA,CDR3 protein
TRBD2,few,TRBJ2-1,TRBV15,TGTGCCACCAGCAGAGCCCGGGGGGGTGGCTACAATGAGCAGTTCTTC,CATSRARGGGYNEQFF
.,.,TRBJ2-7,TRBV3-1/TRBV3-2,TGTGCCAGCAGCACGATCGGACAGAGCTCCTACGAGCAGTACTTC,CASSTIGQSSYEQYF
TRBD2,.,TRBJ2-5,TRBV6-6,TGTGCCAGCAGAAAGCCGGGACTAGCGGGAAAAGAGACCCAGTACTTC,CASRKPGLAGKETQYF
TRBD2,.,TRBJ2-1,TRBV5-4,TGTGCCAGCAGTTCTAGCGGGGCGCGGTTCTTC,CASSSSGARFF
.,.,TRBJ2-7,TRBV28,TGTGCCAGCACCCTCCTGTCAGGGGACTCCTACGAGCAGTACTTC,CASTLLSGDSYEQYF
TRBD2,.,TRBJ2-2,TRBV5-1,TGCGCCAGCAGCTTGGTACCCGGGGGGGCCACCGGGGAGCTGTTTTTT,CASSLVPGGATGELFF
.,.,TRBJ1-1,TRBV28,TGTGCCAGCACTCCGACCCGGACACCCAGGAACACTGAAGCTTTCTTT,CASTPTRTPRNTEAFF
TRBD2,.,TRBJ2-7,TRBV18,TGTGCCAGCTCACCCCCGGGACTAACCTACGAGCAGTACTTC,CASSPPGLTYEQYF
.,.,TRBJ1-5,TRBV28,TGTGCCAGCACCACCTTTGGACAGTTTAGCAATCAGCCCCAGCATTTT,CASTTFGQFSNQPQHF
.,.,TRBJ1-3,TRBV2,TGTGCCAGCAGTGATTCCAGGGCTGGAAACACCATATATTTT,CASSDSRAGNTIYF
.,.,TRBJ2-1,TRBV28,TGTGCCACGGGGTACTACAATGAGCAGTTCTTC,CATGYYNEQFF
TRBD2,.,TRBJ2-3,TRBV20-1,TGCAGTGCTAGTTACACTAGCGGGGGACCTAATACGCAGTATTTT,CSASYTSGGPNTQYF
.,.,TRBJ1-2,TRBV11-3,TGTGCCAGCACCGACAGTGGCGGCTACACCTTC,CASTDSGGYTF
TRBD2,many,TRBJ2-1,TRBV4-1,TGCGCCAGCAGCCAGCATCCCGGGGGGGCCGACAATGAGCAGTTCTTC,CASSQHPGGADNEQFF
TRBD1,once,TRBJ2-7,TRBV3-1/TRBV3-2,TGTGCCAGCAGCCTCGCGGGACAGGGATACGAGCAGTACTTC,CASSLAGQGYEQYF
TRBD1,once,TRBJ2-2,TRBV7-2,TGTGCCAGCAGCTTAGAAGGGACAGTAGTCACCGGGGAGCTGTTTTTT,CASSLEGTVVTGELFF
.,.,TRBJ1-1,TRBV10-1,TGCGCCAGCAGTGAGTTTGGACAGCCGAACACTGAAGCTTTCTTT,CASSEFGQPNTEAFF
TRBD1,.,TRBJ1-3,TRBV5-1,TGCGCCAGCAGCCGAGAGGGACAGAAAAAGAACTCTGGAAACACCATATATTTT,CASSREGQKKNSGNTIYF
TRBD2,few,TRBJ2-7,TRBV13,TGTGCCAGCAGCTTAGGGACTAGCGGAGCTTACGAGCAGTACTTC,CASSLGTSGAYEQYF
.,once,TRBJ1-5,TRBV10-3,TGTGCCATCAGTGAGTCGACGGGTCAGCCCCAGCATTTT,CAISESTGQPQHF
TRBD2,few,TRBJ2-2,TRBV2,TGTGCCAGCAGCGGGACTAGCTCTGGGGAGCTGTTTTTT,CASSGTSSGELFF
.,.,TRBJ2-5,TRBV11-3,TGTGCCAGCAGCCCACAGGACAGCCAAGAGACCCAGTACTTC,CASSPQDSQETQYF
TRBD2,.,TRBJ2-3,TRBV19,TGTGCCAGTAGTTCCACTAGCGGGGAAACAGATACGCAGTATTTT,CASSSTSGETDTQYF
TRBD2,.,TRBJ2-1,TRBV7-9,TGTGCCAGCAGCTTTAGGACTAGCCCTCACGATGAGCAGTTCTTC,CASSFRTSPHDEQFF
.,.,TRBJ1-6,TRBV5-6,TGTGCCAGCAGCTTGGCTGGAGGGGTGGGCCGCAATTCACCCCTCCACTTT,CASSLAGGVGRNSPLHF
TRBD2,.,TRBJ2-1,TRBV6-1,TGTGCCAGCAGTGAACACGGGGGGGTATTGGCCTACAATGAGCAGTTCTTC,CASSEHGGVLAYNEQFF
TRBD2,.,TRBJ2-7,TRBV4-1,TGCGCCAGCAGCCAAGAGTGGGCTAGCGGAGCCTACGAGCAGTACTTC,CASSQEWASGAYEQYF
TRBD1,.,TRBJ2-5,TRBV7-9,TGTGCCAGCAGCCAGGGACAGGGAACAGGAGAGACCCAGTACTTC,CASSQGQGTGETQYF
.,.,TRBJ2-5,TRBV9,TGTGCCAGCAGCGTATCTACCCAAGAGACCCAGTACTTC,CASSVSTQETQYF
.,.,TRBJ2-4,TRBV5-1,TGCGCCAGCAGCCCTACCATGGCCAAAAACATTCAGTACTTC,CASSPTMAKNIQYF
TRBD2,.,TRBJ2-5,TRBV7-2,TGTGCCAGCAGCTTGCCTAGCGGGAGGGCCGAGACCCAGTACTTC,CASSLPSGRAETQYF
.,.,TRBJ2-5,TRBV29-1,TGCAGCTGCATCCCCGGAGGGAGTGCCCAGTACTTC,CSCIPGGSAQYF
.,.,TRBJ1-4,TRBV28,TGTGCCAGCAGTTTAGGGGCCGCGCATGAAAAACTGTTTTTT,CASSLGAAHEKLFF
.,.,TRBJ1-2,TRBV19,TGTGCCAGTAGGACACAGGGTAACTATGGCTACACCTTC,CASRTQGNYGYTF
.,.,TRBJ1-1,TRBV29-1,TGCAGCGTTGAAGGGCCCACTGAAGCTTTCTTT,CSVEGPTEAFF
.,.,TRBJ1-5,TRBV6-1,TGTGCCAGCAGTGAGACCTATGGGACATTTCAGCATTTT,CASSETYGTFQHF
TRBD1,.,TRBJ1-6,TRBV5-1,TGCGCCAGCAGCTCCAGACAGGGTGATAATTCACCCCTCCACTTT,CASSSRQGDNSPLHF
.,.,TRBJ1-2,TRBV11-2,TGTGCCAGCAGCTCCGGGGGGTATGGCTACACCTTC,CASSSGGYGYTF
TRBD1,.,TRBJ1-5,TRBV7-6,TGTGCCAGCAGCTTAGCGGCGGACAGGTCTCAGCCCCAGCATTTT,CASSLAADRSQPQHF
TRBD2,.,TRBJ2-1,TRBV7-3,TGTGCCACCAAACCGGGGGGCTCCTACAATGAGCAGTTCTTC,CATKPGGSYNEQFF
.,.,TRBJ2-5,TRBV28,TGTGCCAGCAGTTTAGTGCGGGAGACCCAGTACTTC,CASSLVRETQYF
.,once,TRBJ1-2,TRBV12-3/TRBV12-4,TGTGCCAGCAGTTACCGTCCCACGGGAGGCTACACCTTC,CASSYRPTGGYTF
TRBD2,.,TRBJ2-1,TRBV4-2,TGTGCCAGCAGCCAAGAGGGACTAGCGGCCTCCCTCTACAATGAGCAGTTCTTC,CASSQEGLAASLYNEQFF
.,.,TRBJ1-4,TRBV27,TGTGCCAGCAGTTTAGGAGCAACTAATGAAAAACTGTTTTTT,CASSLGATNEKLFF
TRBD2,few,TRBJ2-2,TRBV28,TGTGCCAGCAGTTTTACAGGCGGGGGAGCCGGGGAGCTGTTTTTT,CASSFTGGGAGELFF